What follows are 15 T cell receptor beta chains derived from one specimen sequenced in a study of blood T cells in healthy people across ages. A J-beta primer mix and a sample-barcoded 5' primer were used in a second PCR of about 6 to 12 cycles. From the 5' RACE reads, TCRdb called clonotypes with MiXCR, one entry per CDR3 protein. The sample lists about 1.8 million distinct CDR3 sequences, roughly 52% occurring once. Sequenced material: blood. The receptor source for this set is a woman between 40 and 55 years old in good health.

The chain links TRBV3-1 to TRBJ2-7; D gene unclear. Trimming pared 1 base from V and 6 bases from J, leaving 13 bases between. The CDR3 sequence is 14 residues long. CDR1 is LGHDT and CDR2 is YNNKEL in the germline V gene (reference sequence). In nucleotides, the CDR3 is TGTGCCAGCAGCCAAGGCGCTCGGCACGGCGAGCAGTACTTC. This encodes CASSQGARHGEQYF.

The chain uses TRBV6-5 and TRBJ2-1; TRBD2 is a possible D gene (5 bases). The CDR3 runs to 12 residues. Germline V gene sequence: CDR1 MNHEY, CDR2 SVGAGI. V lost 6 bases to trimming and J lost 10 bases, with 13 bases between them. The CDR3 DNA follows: TGTGCCAGCAGCCATGACTACGGGGAGCAGTTCTTC. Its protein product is CASSHDYGEQFF.

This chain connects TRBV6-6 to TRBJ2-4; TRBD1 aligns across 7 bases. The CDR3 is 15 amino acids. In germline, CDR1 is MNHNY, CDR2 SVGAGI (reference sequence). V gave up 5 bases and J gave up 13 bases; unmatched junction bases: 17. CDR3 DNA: TGTGCCAGCAGTCGGAGACAGGGTAACTACAATGAGCAGTACTTC. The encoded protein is CASSRRQGNYNEQYF.

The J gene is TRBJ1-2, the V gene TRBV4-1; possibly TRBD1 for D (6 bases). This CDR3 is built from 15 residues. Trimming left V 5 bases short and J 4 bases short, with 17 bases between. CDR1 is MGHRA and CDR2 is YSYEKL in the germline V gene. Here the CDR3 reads CASSAHGGALYGYTF. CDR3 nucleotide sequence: TGCGCCAGCAGCGCACACGGGGGGGCGCTCTATGGCTACACCTTC.

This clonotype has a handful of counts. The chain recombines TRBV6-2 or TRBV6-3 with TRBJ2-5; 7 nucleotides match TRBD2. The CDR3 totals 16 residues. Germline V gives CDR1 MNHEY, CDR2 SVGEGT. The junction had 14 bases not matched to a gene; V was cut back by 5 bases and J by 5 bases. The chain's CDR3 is CASSKNFGGFGETQYF. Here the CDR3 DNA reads TGTGCCAGCAGTAAAAATTTCGGGGGGTTCGGTGAGACCCAGTACTTC.

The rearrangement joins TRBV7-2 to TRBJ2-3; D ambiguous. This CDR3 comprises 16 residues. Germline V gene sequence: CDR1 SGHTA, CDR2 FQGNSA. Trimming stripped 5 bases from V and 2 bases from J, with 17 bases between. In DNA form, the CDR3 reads TGTGCCAGCAGCGTCGATCGGGCGCGAGACACAGATACGCAGTATTTT. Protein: CASSVDRARDTDTQYF.

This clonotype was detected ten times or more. The CDR3 sequence is CASSSGQVQYF. The CDR3, as DNA: TGTGCCAGCAGCTCCGGGCAGGTGCAGTACTTC. The J gene is TRBJ2-7, the V gene TRBV11-2; D is ambiguous. The length of the CDR3 is 11 residues. Between the trimmed V and J ends, which lost 4 bases and 9 bases, there was a span of 10 bases. Per the germline V gene, CDR1 is SGHAT and CDR2 is FQNNGV.

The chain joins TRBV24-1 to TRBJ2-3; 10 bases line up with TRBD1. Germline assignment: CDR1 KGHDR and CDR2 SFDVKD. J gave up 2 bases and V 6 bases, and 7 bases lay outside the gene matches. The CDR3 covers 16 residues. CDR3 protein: CATSHWTGGNTDTQYF. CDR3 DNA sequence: TGTGCCACCAGTCATTGGACAGGGGGTAACACAGATACGCAGTATTTT.

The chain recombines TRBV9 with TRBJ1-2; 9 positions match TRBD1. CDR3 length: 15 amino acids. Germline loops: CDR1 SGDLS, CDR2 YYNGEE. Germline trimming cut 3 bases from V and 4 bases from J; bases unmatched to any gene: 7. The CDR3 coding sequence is TGTGCCAGCAGCGAGGGACAGGGTATGGTCTATGGCTACACCTTC. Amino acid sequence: CASSEGQGMVYGYTF.

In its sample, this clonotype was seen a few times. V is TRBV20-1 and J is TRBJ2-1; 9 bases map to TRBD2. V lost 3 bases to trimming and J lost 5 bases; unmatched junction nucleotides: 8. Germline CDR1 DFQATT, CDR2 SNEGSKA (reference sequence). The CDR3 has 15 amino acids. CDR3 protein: CSARGGGAVDNEQFF. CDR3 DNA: TGCAGTGCTAGGGGCGGGGGGGCCGTAGACAATGAGCAGTTCTTC.

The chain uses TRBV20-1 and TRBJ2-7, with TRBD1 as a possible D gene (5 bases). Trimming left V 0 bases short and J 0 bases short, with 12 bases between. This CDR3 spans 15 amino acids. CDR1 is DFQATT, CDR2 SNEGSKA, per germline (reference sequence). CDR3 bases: TGCAGTGCTAGAGATGCGACAGAGAGCTCCTACGAGCAGTACTTC. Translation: CSARDATESSYEQYF.

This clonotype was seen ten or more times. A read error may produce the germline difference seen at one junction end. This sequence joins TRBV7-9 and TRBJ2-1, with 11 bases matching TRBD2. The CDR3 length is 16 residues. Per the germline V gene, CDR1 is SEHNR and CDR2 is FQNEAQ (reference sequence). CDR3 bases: TGCGCCAGCAGCCCTTTAGCGGGGGGGTCCTACAATGAGCAGTTCTTC. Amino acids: CASSPLAGGSYNEQFF.

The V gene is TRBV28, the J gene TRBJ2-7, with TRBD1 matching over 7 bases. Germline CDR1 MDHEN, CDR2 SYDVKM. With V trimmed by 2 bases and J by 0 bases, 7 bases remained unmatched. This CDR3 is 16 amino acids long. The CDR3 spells CASSLPGQQTSYEQYF. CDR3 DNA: TGTGCCAGCAGTTTACCGGGACAGCAGACCTCCTACGAGCAGTACTTC.

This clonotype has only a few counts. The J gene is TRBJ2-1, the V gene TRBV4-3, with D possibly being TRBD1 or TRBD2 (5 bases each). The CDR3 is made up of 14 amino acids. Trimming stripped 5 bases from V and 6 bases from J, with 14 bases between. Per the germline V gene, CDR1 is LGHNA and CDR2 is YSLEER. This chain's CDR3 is CASSNRDPTNEQFF. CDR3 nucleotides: TGCGCCAGCAGCAACCGGGACCCAACCAATGAGCAGTTCTTC.

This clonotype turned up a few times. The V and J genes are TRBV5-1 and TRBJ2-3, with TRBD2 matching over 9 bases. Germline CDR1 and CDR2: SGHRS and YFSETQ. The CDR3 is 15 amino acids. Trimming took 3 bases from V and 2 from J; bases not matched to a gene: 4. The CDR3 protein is CASSSLAGNTDTQYF. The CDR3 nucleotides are TGCGCCAGCAGCTCCCTAGCGGGGAACACAGATACGCAGTATTTT. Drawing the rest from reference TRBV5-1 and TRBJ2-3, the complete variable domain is KAGVTQTPRYLIKTRGQQVTLSCSPISGHRSVSWYQQTPGQGLQFLFEYFSETQRNKGNFPGRFSGRQFSNSRSEMNVSTLELGDSALYLCASSSLAGNTDTQYFGPGTRLTVL.